A selection of T cell receptor beta chains follows, all from one sample in a study of blood T cells in healthy people across ages. From the 5' RACE reads, TCRdb called clonotypes with MiXCR, one entry per CDR3 protein. The data hold around 990,000 distinct CDR3 sequences, with 30% to 40% observed a single time. The sequencing input was blood. Receptors originate from a man younger than 35 in good health. CDR3s include the opening cysteine and the closing phenylalanine or tryptophan. The D gene is left open where the match is weak. Part of the rows lack a size; the others show once, few, many or a class for expanded clones.

J	V	size	D	DNA	CDR3
TRBJ2-7	TRBV20-1	few	NA	TGCAGTGCCCCCTACAATGAGCAGTACTTC	CSAPYNEQYF
TRBJ1-5	TRBV20-1	NA	TRBD1	TGCAGTGCTGGGACAGTCAATCAGCCCCAGCATTTT	CSAGTVNQPQHF
TRBJ2-4	TRBV2	few	NA	TGTGCCAGTGGAGCCAAAAACATTCAGTACTTC	CASGAKNIQYF
TRBJ2-1	TRBV12-3/TRBV12-4	few	NA	TGTGCCAGCAGTCGGTGGGGTACCTCCTACAATGAGCAGTTCTTC	CASSRWGTSYNEQFF
TRBJ1-1	TRBV20-1	NA	NA	TGCAGTGCTAGAGATGGGGGCAATGTGAACACTGAAGCTTTCTTT	CSARDGGNVNTEAFF
TRBJ2-1	TRBV20-1	NA	NA	TGCAGTGCTAGAGTCACAGGGCTTGAGCAGTTCTTC	CSARVTGLEQFF
TRBJ2-2	TRBV7-2	few	TRBD1	TGTGCCAGCAGCACAGGGGCGTTGAACACCGGGGAGCTGTTTTTT	CASSTGALNTGELFF
TRBJ1-1	TRBV12-3/TRBV12-4	few	TRBD1	TGTGCCAGCAGCCCTGACAGGGGGCCGGCCACTGAAGCTTTCTTT	CASSPDRGPATEAFF
TRBJ1-4	TRBV5-4	NA	NA	TGTGCCAGCAGCGTACAGGGTACCACTAATGAAAAACTGTTTTTT	CASSVQGTTNEKLFF
TRBJ1-1	TRBV6-2/TRBV6-3	few	NA	TGTGCCAGCAGTTACATACAGGAGAACACTGAAGCTTTCTTT	CASSYIQENTEAFF
TRBJ1-5	TRBV4-2	NA	NA	TGTGCCAGCAGCCAAGAGTACCTAGGCAATCAGCCCCAGCATTTT	CASSQEYLGNQPQHF
TRBJ2-1	TRBV7-9	once	NA	TGTGCCAGCAGCCCACCGGGGATCATCTACAATGAGCAGTTCTTC	CASSPPGIIYNEQFF
TRBJ2-3	TRBV20-1	NA	TRBD2	TGCAGTGCTAGTATTTCTAGCGGTGATCGTTGGAATACGCAGTATTTT	CSASISSGDRWNTQYF
TRBJ1-3	TRBV14	NA	NA	TGTGCCAGCAGCCCCACGAAGGCCCCGAGGGACACCATATATTTT	CASSPTKAPRDTIYF
TRBJ2-3	TRBV5-5	few	NA	TGTGCCAGCAGCGGGGGGGGGGCTCGTCTTGCGGATACGCAGTATTTT	CASSGGGARLADTQYF
TRBJ1-5	TRBV5-1	NA	NA	TGCGCCATCAGCTTGACAGGTGATCAGCCCCAGCATTTT	CAISLTGDQPQHF
TRBJ2-5	TRBV21-1	few	NA	TGTGCCAGCAGCAAAAGGGGGGACAGGTACCAAGAGACCCAGTACTTC	CASSKRGDRYQETQYF
TRBJ1-2	TRBV2	NA	TRBD1	TGTGCCAGCAGTGTAACAGGGGAAGGCCTCTATGGCTACACCTTC	CASSVTGEGLYGYTF
TRBJ1-6	TRBV7-2	few	NA	TGTGCCAGCAGCTTATTGGGATCCAATTCACCCCTCCACTTT	CASSLLGSNSPLHF
TRBJ1-2	TRBV6-1	NA	TRBD1	TGTGCCAGCAGACCCGGGACAGAGCCCTATGGCTACACCTTC	CASRPGTEPYGYTF
TRBJ2-7	TRBV7-7	once	TRBD1	TGTGCCAGCAACCCTCTAGGGACAGAATACAATGAGCAGTACTTC	CASNPLGTEYNEQYF
TRBJ1-1	TRBV7-2	NA	TRBD1	TGTGCCAGCAGCTTTACGGACAGGGTAGCTGAAGCTTTCTTT	CASSFTDRVAEAFF
TRBJ1-2	TRBV10-3	many	NA	TGTGCCATCAGCGCCTCAGGGTCTAGAAATGATGGCTACACCTTC	CAISASGSRNDGYTF
TRBJ2-7	TRBV29-1	NA	TRBD1	TGCAGCGTTGAAAGGGGGCCGGTGGAGAGTGGGTACAATGAGCAGTACTTC	CSVERGPVESGYNEQYF
TRBJ2-5	TRBV29-1	many	NA	TGCAGCGTTGTCCGGACGGTCCAAGAGACCCAGTACTTC	CSVVRTVQETQYF
TRBJ2-3	TRBV12-3/TRBV12-4	few	NA	TGTGCCAGCAGTTTAGGTTTCAGACCTCCGAGTACAGATACGCAGTATTTT	CASSLGFRPPSTDTQYF